This entry features one TCR beta chain sequence. This specimen comes from a study of blood T cell repertoires in COVID-19. Repertoires were generated with immunoSEQ multiplex PCR, while TCRdb's copy carries only in-frame clones and drops some. The sample records around 250,000 clones, less than 90% being singletons. Sequences were obtained from peripheral blood. The sequence was collected from a man in his fifties or sixties with acute or convalescent COVID-19.

For the CDR3, the DNA is TGTGCCACCAGTGATGCCCTCCGAGGTCGGAGTGGCTACACCTTC. The encoded protein is CATSDALRGRSGYTF. J is TRBJ1-2 and V is TRBV24-1; D is unclear. V lost 3 bases to trimming and J lost 7 bases, with 17 bases between them. This CDR3 contains 15 residues. CDR1 and CDR2 (germline): KGHDR, SFDVKD.